This T cell receptor beta chain was sequenced in a study of CD8 T cells in ankylosing spondylitis. The sample holds a few counts of this clonotype. Each CDR3 protein gets one entry after TCRdb re-called the 5' RACE reads with MiXCR. The sample yields under 30,000 distinct CDR3 sequences, 10% to 15% seen once. With 4 bases clipped from V and 9 bases from J, the junction kept 22 bases outside the gene matches. Per germline, CDR1 MDHEN and CDR2 SYDVKM. This CDR3 is built from 19 residues. The receptor comes from a male donor with ankylosing spondylitis or in good health (not recorded which). V gene TRBV28 combines with J gene TRBJ1-3; TRBD1 matches at 9 bases. Sequencing was done on a sample of blood. CDR3 protein: CASSSLTGTGIPTRSTIYF. Written as DNA, the CDR3 is TGTGCCAGCAGTTCCTTAACCGGGACAGGGATACCGACCAGGAGCACCATATATTTT.